This TCR beta chain emerged from a study of T cell responses to AZD1222 COVID-19 vaccine. General study findings and limits: Per reports, nearly half of all spike-specific TCRs target regions that are unmutated in variants. Baseline seropositivity occurred in only a handful of AZD1222 recipients. Most donors were white British and more were female, and clonal diversity was possibly underestimated.

J lost 6 bases, V lost 0 bases, and 6 bases had no gene match. Germline CDR1 reads LGHDT; CDR2 reads YNNKEL (reference sequence). The CDR3 length is 15 residues. To note about this clone: Its antigen is as yet unknown.

Measured with immunoSEQ multiplex PCR; TCRdb has only the in-frame clones, and not every one. The sample lists about 110,000 clones, roughly nine tenths occurring once. The chain recombines TRBV3-1 (or the pseudogene TRBV3-2) with TRBJ2-3; 7 nucleotides align to TRBD1. Sequencing used peripheral blood, obtained on day 0 of MenACWY control vaccination. This TCR derives from an adult in good health. CDR3 bases: TGTGCCAGCAGCCAAGATTGGACAGGCGGGGATACGCAGTATTTT. As protein: CASSQDWTGGDTQYF.